This paragraph covers one T cell receptor (beta chain) sequence. Its antigen remains unknown. Trimming stripped 0 bases from V and 8 bases from J, with 9 bases between. CDR3 size: 13 residues. CDR1 SGDLS and CDR2 YYNGEE come from the germline V gene. These data belong to a study of lymphopenia after photon versus proton radiotherapy. Study conclusions and caveats: Relative stability marked proton patients; photon patients lost diversity and naive cells. Authors raise, but do not show, better survival with proton therapy. A bigger post-nadir fall in TCR diversity correlated inversely with survival time in deceased patients.

Repertoires were generated with immunoSEQ multiplex PCR, while TCRdb's copy carries only in-frame clones and drops some. Of under 20,000 clones in the sample, around nine tenths were seen once. This TCR was recovered from a man in his fifties or sixties with pancreatic cancer. Sequenced here: peripheral blood, sampled from a patient treated with photon-based radiotherapy. The J gene is TRBJ2-1, the V gene TRBV9, with D possibly being TRBD1 (6 bases). DNA of the CDR3: TGTGCCAGCAGCGTAGCTGGGGGCTATGAGCAGTTCTTC. Translating it yields CASSVAGGYEQFF.